This TCR beta chain was sequenced in a study of graft-versus-host responses after intestinal transplantation. Background on the study: Transplantation in recipients was multivisceral, liver-intestinal, or isolated intestinal. All recipients got anti-thymocyte globulin induction, then tacrolimus and steroids for 2 to 4 years.

CDR1 is KGHSH, CDR2 LQKENI, per germline. V lost 0 bases and J 0 bases, leaving 9 bases between the germline ends. CDR3 length equals 16 residues. Comments on this clone: Antigen: not known.

Study-wide results and limits: There was an association between peak levels of circulating GvH clones and early post-transplant HvG declines.

Clones were sequenced by immunoSEQ multiplex PCR, and TCRdb holds only the in-frame ones, with some missing. The sample includes about 120,000 clones, around 93% of them seen just once. The chain joins TRBV18 to TRBJ2-1, with D uncertain. Source: unstimulated CD4+ T cells sorted from spleen or lymph node cells, taken before intestinal transplant. The receptor was isolated from a human donor who received an intestinal transplant. CDR3 loop: CASSPPGLSSYNEQFF. The DNA for the CDR3 is TGTGCCAGCTCACCACCAGGGCTGAGCTCCTACAATGAGCAGTTCTTC.